This TCR beta chain was found in a study of T cell repertoires in cytomegalovirus infection (dated by TCRdb to about 2019). In terms of the full investigation: Donor HLA type was relevant to the analysis, because carriage of CMV infection together with the matching HLA type was indicated by public TCR beta signatures.

This clonotype occurred many times. Its antigen has not been determined. Base-call qualities are not available, and no considerably larger clone is one nucleotide away. TCRdb lists the instrument as Illumina HiSeq 1500. The raw public data were reprocessed by TCRdb itself: fastp quality trimming at Q25, MiXCR clonotype calling, in-frame beta chains only. For every CDR3 protein sequence, its rows merge into one entry that carries the most common genes and DNA. Across this sample there are 200,000 to 300,000 distinct CDR3 sequences, with around 13% seen only once. The ten biggest clones cover 8.8% of the sample. On the study overall, not on this receptor specifically: The ex vivo response was dominated by HLA-C-restricted CMV-specific TCR beta clonotypes, and the single most frequent clonotype in two of eight donors was supplied by these HLA-C-restricted clonotypes. In both this cohort and an independent roughly 400-donor cohort, the cumulative frequency of public TCR beta family members distinguished carriers of CMV infection plus the relevant HLA type.

CDR1 and CDR2 are drawn from the germline V gene: SGHAT, FQNNGV. The CDR3 numbers 15 residues from cysteine through phenylalanine. Here the CDR3 DNA is all that survives: 45 bases in frame from base 1. The V and J ends are trimmed by 5 bases and 0 bases, leaving 14 bases between them. The specimen was PBMCs. The rearranged segments are TRBV11-2 and TRBJ2-7, with the identity of the D gene unclear. This TCR was recovered from a human donor in good health (CMV status not recorded). Some clones in this sample may be carry-over from other donors' samples. For the CDR3, the sequence is CASSQRVSSSYEQYF. The DNA reads as follows: TGTGCCAGCAGCCAACGGGTCTCGAGCTCCTACGAGCAGTACTTC.